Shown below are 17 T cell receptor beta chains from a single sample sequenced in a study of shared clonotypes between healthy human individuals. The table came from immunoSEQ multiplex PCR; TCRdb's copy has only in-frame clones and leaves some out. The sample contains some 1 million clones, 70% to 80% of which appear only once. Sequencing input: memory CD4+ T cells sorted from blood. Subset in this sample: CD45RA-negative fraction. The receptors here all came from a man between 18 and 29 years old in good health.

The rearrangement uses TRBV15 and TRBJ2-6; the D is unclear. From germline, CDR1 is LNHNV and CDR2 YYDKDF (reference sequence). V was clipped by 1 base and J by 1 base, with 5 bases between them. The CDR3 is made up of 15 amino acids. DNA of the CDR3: TGTGCCACCAGCAGAGTTCAATCTGGGGCCAACGTCCTGACTTTC. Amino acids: CATSRVQSGANVLTF.

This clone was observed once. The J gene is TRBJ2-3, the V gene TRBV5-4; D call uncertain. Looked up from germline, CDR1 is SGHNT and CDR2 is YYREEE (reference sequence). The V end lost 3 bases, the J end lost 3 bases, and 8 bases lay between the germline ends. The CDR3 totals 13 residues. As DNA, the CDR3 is TGTGCCAGCAGCTCTGACCATACAGATACGCAGTATTTT. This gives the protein CASSSDHTDTQYF.

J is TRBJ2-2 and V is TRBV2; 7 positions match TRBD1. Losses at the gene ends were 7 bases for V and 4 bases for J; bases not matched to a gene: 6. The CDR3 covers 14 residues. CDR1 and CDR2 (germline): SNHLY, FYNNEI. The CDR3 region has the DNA TGTGCCAGCACCCTGACAGGGATCACCGGGGAGCTGTTTTTT. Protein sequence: CASTLTGITGELFF.

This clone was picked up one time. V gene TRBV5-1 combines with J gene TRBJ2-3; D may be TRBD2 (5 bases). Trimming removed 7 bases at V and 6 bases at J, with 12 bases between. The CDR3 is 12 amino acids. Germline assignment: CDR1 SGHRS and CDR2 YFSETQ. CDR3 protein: CASGERADTQYF. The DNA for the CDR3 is TGCGCCAGCGGGGAGAGGGCCGATACGCAGTATTTT.

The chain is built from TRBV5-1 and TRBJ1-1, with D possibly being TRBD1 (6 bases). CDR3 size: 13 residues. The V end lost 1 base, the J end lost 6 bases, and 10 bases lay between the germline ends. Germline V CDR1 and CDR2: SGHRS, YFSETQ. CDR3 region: CASSLQGISEAFF. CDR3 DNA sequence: TGCGCCAGCAGCTTGCAGGGGATCTCTGAAGCTTTCTTT.

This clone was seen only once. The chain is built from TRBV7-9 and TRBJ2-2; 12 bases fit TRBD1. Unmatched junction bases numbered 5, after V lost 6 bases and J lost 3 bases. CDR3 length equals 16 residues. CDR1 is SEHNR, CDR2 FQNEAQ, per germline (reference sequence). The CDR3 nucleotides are TGTGCCAGCAGTCCCGGGACAGGGGGCGACACCGGGGAGCTGTTTTTT. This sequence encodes CASSPGTGGDTGELFF.

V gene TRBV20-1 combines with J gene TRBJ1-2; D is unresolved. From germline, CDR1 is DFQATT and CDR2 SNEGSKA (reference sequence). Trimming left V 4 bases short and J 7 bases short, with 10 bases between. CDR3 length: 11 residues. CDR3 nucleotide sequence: TGCAGTGCTAAACGCTCGGGTGGCTACACCTTC. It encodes CSAKRSGGYTF.

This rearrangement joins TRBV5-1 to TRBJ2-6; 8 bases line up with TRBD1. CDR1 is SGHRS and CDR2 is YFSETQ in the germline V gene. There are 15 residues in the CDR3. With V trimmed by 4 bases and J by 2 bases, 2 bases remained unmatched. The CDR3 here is CASSTTGAGANVLTF. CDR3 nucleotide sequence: TGCGCCAGCAGCACGACAGGGGCTGGGGCCAACGTCCTGACTTTC.

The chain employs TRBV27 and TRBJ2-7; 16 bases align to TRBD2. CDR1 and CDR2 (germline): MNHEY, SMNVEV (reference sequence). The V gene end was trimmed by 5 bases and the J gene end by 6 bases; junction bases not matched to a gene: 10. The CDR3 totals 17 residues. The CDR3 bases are TGTGCCAGCAGTCACCCCGGGACTAGCGGGAGGGCTCGCGAGCAGTACTTC. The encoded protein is CASSHPGTSGRAREQYF.

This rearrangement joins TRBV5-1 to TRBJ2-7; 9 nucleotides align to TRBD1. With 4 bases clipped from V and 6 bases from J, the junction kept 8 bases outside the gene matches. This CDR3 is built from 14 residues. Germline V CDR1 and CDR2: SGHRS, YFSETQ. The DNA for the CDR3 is TGCGCCAGCAGCGGGTGGACAGGGGAGGGCGAGCAGTACTTC. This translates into CASSGWTGEGEQYF.

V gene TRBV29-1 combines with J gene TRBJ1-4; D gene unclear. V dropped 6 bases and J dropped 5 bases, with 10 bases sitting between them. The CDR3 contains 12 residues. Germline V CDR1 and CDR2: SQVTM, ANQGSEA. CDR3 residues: CSVRRSNEKLFF. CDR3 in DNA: TGCAGCGTCAGACGGAGCAATGAAAAACTGTTTTTT.

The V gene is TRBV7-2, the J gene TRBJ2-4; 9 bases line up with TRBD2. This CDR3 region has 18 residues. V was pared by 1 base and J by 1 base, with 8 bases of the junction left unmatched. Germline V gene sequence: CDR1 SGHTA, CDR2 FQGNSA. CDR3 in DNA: TGTGCCAGCAGCTTAGACCCCGCGGGAGGGTGGGCCAAAAACATTCAGTACTTC. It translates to CASSLDPAGGWAKNIQYF.

In nucleotides, the CDR3 is TGTGCCACCAGCCTCAAGACAGGGTTAGGTGATCAGCCCCAGCATTTT. This encodes CATSLKTGLGDQPQHF. The chain carries TRBV15 and TRBJ1-5, with 7 bases fitting TRBD1. V lost 5 bases, J lost 5 bases, and 12 bases stayed unmatched. This CDR3 contains 16 residues. Looked up from germline, CDR1 is LNHNV and CDR2 is YYDKDF (reference sequence). Using reference TRBV15 and TRBJ1-5 for the parts outside the CDR3, the full variable domain is DAMVIQNPRYQVTQFGKPVTLSCSQTLNHNVMYWYQQKSSQAPKLLFHYYDKDFNNEADTPDNFQSRRPNTSFCFLDIRSPGLGDTAMYLCATSLKTGLGDQPQHFGDGTRLSIL.

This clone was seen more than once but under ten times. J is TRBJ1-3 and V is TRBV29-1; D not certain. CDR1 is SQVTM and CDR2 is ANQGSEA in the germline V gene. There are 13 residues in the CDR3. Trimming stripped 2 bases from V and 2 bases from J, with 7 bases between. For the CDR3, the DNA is TGCAGCGTTGAAACCCGGACTGGAAACACCATATATTTT. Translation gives CSVETRTGNTIYF.

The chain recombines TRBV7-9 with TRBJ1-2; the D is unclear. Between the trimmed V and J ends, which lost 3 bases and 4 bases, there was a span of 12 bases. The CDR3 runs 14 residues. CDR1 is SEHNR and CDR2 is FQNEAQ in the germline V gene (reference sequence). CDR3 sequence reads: CASSFSTVGYGYTF. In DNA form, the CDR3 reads TGTGCCAGCAGCTTTTCAACAGTTGGCTATGGCTACACCTTC.

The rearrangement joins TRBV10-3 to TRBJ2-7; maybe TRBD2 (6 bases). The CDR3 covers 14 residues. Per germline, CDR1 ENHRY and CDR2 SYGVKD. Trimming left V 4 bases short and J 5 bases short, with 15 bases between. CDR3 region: CAISGGTLIDEQYF. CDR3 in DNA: TGTGCCATCAGTGGGGGGACTCTGATCGACGAGCAGTACTTC.

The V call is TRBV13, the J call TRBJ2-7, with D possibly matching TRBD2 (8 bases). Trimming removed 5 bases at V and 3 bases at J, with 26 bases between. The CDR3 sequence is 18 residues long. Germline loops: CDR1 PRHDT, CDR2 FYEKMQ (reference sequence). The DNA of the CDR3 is TGTGCCAGCAGCCGCCAGGGGGACCGTACTAGCGGACGCTACGAGCAGTACTTC. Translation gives CASSRQGDRTSGRYEQYF.